This T cell receptor beta chain comes out of a study of cytomegalovirus exposure and HLA in healthy donors. Study-wide background: When fewer than 400 donors were genotyped, roughly 82% of them were found to fall in the Caucasian-associated ancestry cluster.

The count of this clone is one. Its cognate antigen is unknown. Study outcomes and limitations: In a later analysis, several top co-occurrence clusters appeared linked to parvovirus B19, influenza, CMV and Epstein-Barr virus. Sequencing likely caused a cluster of highly shared sequence variants.

CDR1 MDHEN and CDR2 SYDVKM come from the germline V gene. The CDR3 is 15 amino acids. J was trimmed by 6 bases and V by 6 bases; bases with no gene match: 10. The PCR contained 60 Vbeta and 13 Jbeta primers. Sequencing used immunoSEQ multiplex PCR; TCRdb keeps in-frame clones, though not all of them. The sample lists 140,000 to 150,000 clones, 70% to 80% occurring once. This receptor was taken from a woman under 30 in good health and CMV-seropositive. Sequencing used PBMCs. The chain employs TRBV28 and TRBJ2-7; 11 bases match TRBD1. The CDR3 DNA reads TGTGCCAGCAGCTCCGCCGGGACAGGGGGTTCCGAGCAGTACTTC. This codes for CASSSAGTGGSEQYF.